Each of the 24 T cell receptor beta chains below was sequenced from the same sample in a study of T cell responses to AZD1222 COVID-19 vaccine. Assay used: immunoSEQ multiplex PCR; TCRdb lists only in-frame clones, some missing. The repertoire holds more than 65,000 clones, with approximately 87% as singletons. The material was peripheral blood, obtained 28 days after the second AZD1222 dose. The receptors were sampled from an adult who received the AZD1222 COVID-19 vaccine.

CDR3 amino acids: CASSEQGTGVGHSYNEQFF. The CDR3 DNA sequence: TGTGCCAGCAGCGAACAAGGGACAGGGGTAGGACATTCCTACAATGAGCAGTTCTTC. J is TRBJ2-1 and V is TRBV6-1, with 10 bases aligning to TRBD1. CDR1 and CDR2 from the germline V gene are MNHNS and SASEGT. The V segment lost 6 bases and the J segment 1 base; nucleotides outside the gene matches: 15. The CDR3 spans 19 residues.

V and J are TRBV6-5 and TRBJ2-1; 7 bases match TRBD2. V was pared by 8 bases and J by 6 bases, with 10 bases of the junction left unmatched. Germline CDR1 MNHEY, CDR2 SVGAGI. The CDR3 is 14 residues long. In nucleotides, the CDR3 is TGTGCCAGCTACAAAAGCGGGGAAATCAATGAGCAGTTCTTC. Protein product: CASYKSGEINEQFF.

The V gene is TRBV2, the J gene TRBJ2-7, with D hard to call. Per the germline V gene, CDR1 is SNHLY and CDR2 is FYNNEI. Trimming removed 4 bases at V and 3 bases at J, with 4 bases between. CDR3 length: 11 amino acids. CDR3 sequence reads: CASSGVYEQYF. The CDR3 region has the DNA TGTGCCAGCAGTGGGGTCTACGAGCAGTACTTC.

This clone has only a few counts. Here the CDR3 DNA reads TGTGCCAGCATCGGCCTTTCTGGTGGTGAAAAACTGTTTTTT. Translation gives CASIGLSGGEKLFF. The chain carries TRBV21-1 and TRBJ1-4. TRBV21-1 is an annotated pseudogene. The CDR3 extends over 14 amino acids.

This chain links TRBV5-1 with TRBJ2-5; no firm D call. The CDR3 consists of 13 residues. CDR1 and CDR2 (germline): SGHRS, YFSETQ. The V end was cut by 1 base, the J end by 5 bases, with 9 bases between. In nucleotides, the CDR3 is TGCGCCAGCAGCTTGAACTCGTTGGAGACCCAGTACTTC. As protein: CASSLNSLETQYF.

The chain employs TRBV3-1 (or the pseudogene TRBV3-2) and TRBJ2-7; 8 bases match TRBD1. Germline values: CDR1 LGHDT, CDR2 YNNKEL (reference sequence). There are 15 residues in the CDR3. Germline trimming cut 4 bases from V and 3 bases from J; bases unmatched to any gene: 8. In nucleotides, the CDR3 is TGTGCCAGCAGCCCCCGGGGACAGGCCCACTACGAGCAGTACTTC. Translated, it gives CASSPRGQAHYEQYF.

The chain recombines TRBV11-3 with TRBJ1-2; D not resolved. CDR3 size: 12 residues. Germline V CDR1 and CDR2: SGHNT, YENEEA. V lost 6 bases, J lost 8 bases, and 13 bases lay in between. The CDR3, as DNA: TGTGCCAGCAGTTCGGAGCAGTACGGCTACACCTTC. It codes for CASSSEQYGYTF.

The V and J genes are TRBV5-5 and TRBJ2-3, with 9 bases lining up with TRBD1. The CDR3 is 16 amino acids. V shed 1 base, J shed 4 bases, and the junction held 7 bases outside the gene matches. Germline CDR1 and CDR2: SGHKS and YYEKEE (reference sequence). Here the CDR3 DNA reads TGTGCCAGCAGCTTGCAGGGACAGGGTCAATCAGATACGCAGTATTTT. This gives the protein CASSLQGQGQSDTQYF.

The chain links TRBV7-3 to TRBJ2-1, with TRBD1 identical over 7 bases. Germline V gene lookup returns CDR1 SGHTA and CDR2 FQGTGA. Trimming took 5 bases from V and 9 from J; bases not matched to a gene: 7. The CDR3 has 13 amino acids. For the CDR3, the DNA is TGTGCCAGCAGCAAACCAGACAGGGCTGAGCAGTTCTTC. Its translation: CASSKPDRAEQFF.

The V call is TRBV27, the J call TRBJ1-2; a possible D gene is TRBD1 (6 bases). The CDR3 has 12 amino acids. The germline V gene has CDR1 MNHEY and CDR2 SMNVEV (reference sequence). V was cut by 3 bases and J by 8 bases, with 10 bases left in between. The CDR3 sequence: CASSLAGAGYTF. The CDR3 bases are TGTGCCAGCAGTTTGGCAGGGGCGGGCTACACCTTC.

This clone has just a few counts. This rearrangement joins TRBV19 to TRBJ1-2, with D possibly being TRBD1 (5 bases). Germline V gene sequence: CDR1 LNHDA, CDR2 SQIVND (reference sequence). V lost 6 bases and J 6 bases, leaving 14 bases between the germline ends. CDR3 length equals 13 residues. The CDR3 protein is CASRSGAGDGYTF. In DNA form, the CDR3 reads TGTGCCAGTAGGTCCGGGGCCGGGGATGGCTACACCTTC. Based on the CDR3 plus reference TRBV19 and TRBJ1-2, the full variable domain is DGGITQSPKYLFRKEGQNVTLSCEQNLNHDAMYWYRQDPGQGLRLIYYSQIVNDFQKGDIAEGYSVSREKKESFPLTVTSAQKNPTAFYLCASRSGAGDGYTFGSGTRLTVV.

This sequence joins TRBV7-3 and TRBJ2-3, with D maybe TRBD2 (6 bases). The ends were cut back, 5 bases at V and 8 bases at J, with 26 bases in the middle. The length of the CDR3 is 17 residues. Germline-derived CDR1 and CDR2 are SGHTA and FQGTGA. The CDR3 DNA follows: TGTGCCAGCAGCCACCAGGGCAGTGGAGGGAGTCTCTTTACGCAGTATTTT. Translated, it gives CASSHQGSGGSLFTQYF.

V gene TRBV7-2 combines with J gene TRBJ2-5, with TRBD1 as a possible D gene (6 bases). Per germline, CDR1 SGHTA and CDR2 FQGNSA. Between the trimmed V and J ends, which lost 2 bases and 5 bases, there was a span of 6 bases. The CDR3 sequence is 12 residues long. The DNA for the CDR3 is TGTGCCAGCAGCTTACAGGGGGAGACCCAGTACTTC. Translating it yields CASSLQGETQYF.

The chain has TRBV11-2 and TRBJ2-1; the D gene is possibly TRBD1 (5 bases). V lost 0 bases and J 12 bases, leaving 12 bases between the germline ends. The CDR3 totals 13 residues. Germline V CDR1 and CDR2: SGHAT, FQNNGV. For the CDR3, the DNA is TGTGCCAGCAGCTTAGATCGATCTAGGGGGCAGTTCTTC. It codes for CASSLDRSRGQFF.

This chain uses TRBV27 with TRBJ1-2; D might be TRBD1 (6 bases). Germline V lookup: CDR1 MNHEY, CDR2 SMNVEV (reference sequence). V dropped 5 bases and J dropped 8 bases, with 18 bases sitting between them. The length of the CDR3 is 14 residues. Here the CDR3 reads CASSGTGQAEGYTF. CDR3 bases: TGTGCCAGCAGTGGCACGGGACAAGCAGAGGGCTACACCTTC.

The gene calls are TRBV19 and TRBJ2-1; D possibly corresponds to TRBD2 (6 bases). The CDR3 contains 14 residues. Trimming took off 6 bases at V and 8 bases at J, with 17 bases between the two ends. Per germline, CDR1 LNHDA and CDR2 SQIVND (reference sequence). The CDR3 bases are TGTGCCAGTAGGTCGGGACTTCTTTACGATGAGCAGTTCTTC. It translates to CASRSGLLYDEQFF.

In its sample, this clone was seen once. The gene calls are TRBV6-6 and TRBJ1-4, with TRBD1 identical over 9 bases. Trimming removed 5 bases from V and 8 bases from J; junction bases left unmatched: 9. The CDR3 is 15 residues long. Germline V gene data show CDR1 as MNHNY and CDR2 as SVGAGI (reference sequence). CDR3 coding DNA: TGTGCCAGCAGTCTCCGACAGGGGGTCAGAGAAAAACTGTTTTTT. Protein: CASSLRQGVREKLFF.

V gene TRBV29-1 combines with J gene TRBJ1-2; D unresolved. V lost 0 bases and J lost 7, with 12 bases in between. CDR1 is SQVTM and CDR2 is ANQGSEA in the germline V gene. The CDR3 consists of 13 residues. The CDR3 nucleotides are TGCAGCGTTGAAGATCAGGCCGTCGGTGGCTACACCTTC. Amino acid sequence: CSVEDQAVGGYTF.

Only a few counts were recorded for this clone. The rearrangement joins TRBV6-1 to TRBJ2-7, with 9 nucleotides matching TRBD2. V gave up 4 bases and J gave up 4 bases; unmatched junction bases: 17. This CDR3 spans 18 amino acids. CDR1 and CDR2 (germline): MNHNS, SASEGT. CDR3 DNA sequence: TGTGCCAGCAGTGGGACTAGCGCCAACATCGGAGGTTTGTACGAGCAGTACTTC. It specifies CASSGTSANIGGLYEQYF.

The chain is built from TRBV28 and TRBJ2-2; D gene uncertain. The V end lost 1 base, the J end lost 6 bases, and 3 bases lay between the germline ends. CDR1 MDHEN and CDR2 SYDVKM come from the germline V gene. The CDR3 has 12 residues. This CDR3 is CASSLSSGELFF. CDR3 coding DNA: TGTGCCAGCAGTTTATCGTCCGGGGAGCTGTTTTTT.

V and J are TRBV11-3 and TRBJ1-3, with TRBD1 as a possible D gene (5 bases). Trimming stripped 0 bases from V and 1 base from J, with 7 bases between. This CDR3 has 15 amino acids. Looked up from germline, CDR1 is SGHNT and CDR2 is YENEEA. The chain's CDR3 is CASSLDRGSGNTIYF. As DNA, the CDR3 is TGTGCCAGCAGCTTAGATCGGGGGTCTGGAAACACCATATATTTT.

This clone was counted once. V is TRBV4-1 and J is TRBJ2-1, with TRBD2 matching over 9 bases. The CDR3 spans 16 residues. Germline V gene data show CDR1 as MGHRA and CDR2 as YSYEKL. J was trimmed by 0 bases and V by 3 bases; bases with no gene match: 3. The DNA of the CDR3 is TGCGCCAGCAGCCATGTTAGCGGGAGCTCCTACAATGAGCAGTTCTTC. This encodes CASSHVSGSSYNEQFF.

The V gene is TRBV6-5, the J gene TRBJ2-2, with D hard to call. From germline, CDR1 is MNHEY and CDR2 SVGAGI. Trimming removed 6 bases from V and 2 bases from J, with 13 bases in between. This CDR3 comprises 15 residues. The CDR3 reads CASRGLSPNTGELFF. The CDR3 region has the DNA TGTGCCAGCAGGGGCCTTAGCCCTAACACCGGGGAGCTGTTTTTT.

V and J are TRBV11-2 and TRBJ2-3, with 7 bases matching TRBD2. Trimming at V came to 4 bases and at J to 6 bases, leaving 7 bases not matched to a gene. CDR1 and CDR2 from the germline V gene are SGHAT and FQNNGV. The CDR3 covers 14 residues. The CDR3 DNA sequence: TGTGCCAGCAGCTCTAGCGGCTTCAAGGATACGCAGTATTTT. Protein sequence: CASSSSGFKDTQYF.